This T cell receptor (beta chain) emerged from a study of blood T cell repertoires in COVID-19. Looked up from germline, CDR1 is SGHDT and CDR2 is YYEEEE. The CDR3 extends over 13 amino acids. Trimming stripped 3 bases from V and 4 bases from J, with 10 bases between. Libraries were prepared by immunoSEQ multiplex PCR; TCRdb keeps only in-frame clonotypes and omits some of them. Of some 400,000 clones in the sample, around 91% were seen once. This clone was counted between two and nine times. Sequencing input: PBMCs or T cells enriched from blood (not recorded which). V usage is TRBV5-6 and J usage is TRBJ2-5; a weak D match, TRBD2 (6 bases). The source is a man between 25 and 39 years old who had recovered from COVID-19. In DNA, the CDR3 is TGTGCCAGCAGCTCACGGGACTTAGAGACCCAGTACTTC. Its protein product is CASSSRDLETQYF.